These 24 T cell receptor beta chains originate from one sample sequenced in a study of T cells after yellow fever vaccination. TCRdb re-called the 5' RACE reads through MiXCR, storing one row per CDR3 protein. This sample yields 310,000 or so distinct CDR3 sequences, of which 6.8% are seen a single time; 18% belongs to the top ten. Sequences were derived from PBMCs, sampled 45 days after the first yellow fever vaccination. These receptors were collected from a young man who received the YFV17D yellow fever vaccine.

This clonotype was seen a few times. This sequence joins TRBV6-1 and TRBJ2-5; D possibly matches TRBD1 or TRBD2 (6 bases each). V lost 8 bases, J lost 4 bases, and 20 bases lay in between. Germline CDR1 and CDR2: MNHNS and SASEGT. The CDR3 totals 15 residues. The CDR3 loop reads CASQGTGAGRETQYF. In DNA form, the CDR3 reads TGTGCCAGCCAGGGGACGGGGGCCGGCAGAGAGACCCAGTACTTC.

The J gene is TRBJ2-2, the V gene TRBV7-3; weak D call: TRBD2 (6 bases). V lost 4 bases and J 4 bases, leaving 10 bases between the germline ends. CDR3 length: 14 residues. Germline V gives CDR1 SGHTA, CDR2 FQGTGA. CDR3: CASSSGLPTGELFF. The CDR3 DNA sequence: TGTGCCAGCAGCTCGGGACTCCCCACCGGGGAGCTGTTTTTT.

This clonotype appeared once. The V gene is TRBV20-1, the J gene TRBJ2-3; 8 bases line up with TRBD2. The germline CDR1 and CDR2 sequences are DFQATT and SNEGSKA (reference sequence). Trimming at V came to 6 bases and at J to 1 base, leaving 6 bases not matched to a gene. The CDR3 runs to 14 residues. The DNA for the CDR3 is TGCAGTGCGAAGAGAGCGGGGGGCACAGATACGCAGTATTTT. This translates into CSAKRAGGTDTQYF.

In this sample, this clonotype turned up many times. This chain links TRBV3-1 with TRBJ2-1; 7 nucleotides line up with TRBD2. Trimming took 4 bases from V and 9 from J; bases not matched to a gene: 6. This CDR3 has 13 amino acids. The germline V gene has CDR1 LGHDT and CDR2 YNNKEL (reference sequence). CDR3 sequence reads: CASSRLGGSEQFF. CDR3 nucleotides: TGTGCCAGCAGCCGACTGGGAGGGAGTGAGCAGTTCTTC.

Worth noting for this clonotype: A much larger clone differs by one base, so this may be a read error. This chain uses TRBV20-1 with TRBJ2-5; D possibly matches TRBD1 or TRBD2 (5 bases each). CDR1 is DFQATT, CDR2 SNEGSKA, per germline (reference sequence). This CDR3 has 13 amino acids. Between the trimmed V and J ends, which lost 3 bases and 4 bases, there was a span of 12 bases. CDR3 residues: CSASGAYRETQYF. In DNA, the CDR3 is TGCAGTGCTAGCGGGGCGTACCGAGAGACCCAGTACTTC.

This clonotype occurred a few times. The chain is built from TRBV29-1 and TRBJ1-1; D gene unclear. The V end was cut by 6 bases, the J end by 7 bases, with 9 bases between. The CDR3 contains 10 residues. CDR1 SQVTM and CDR2 ANQGSEA come from the germline V gene. CDR3 DNA: TGCAGCGTCGAGGTCGGTGAAGCTTTCTTT. As protein: CSVEVGEAFF.

The chain has TRBV15 and TRBJ1-5; 10 bases are shared with TRBD1. The CDR3 spans 14 residues. V dropped 4 bases and J dropped 5; count of bases not matched to a gene: 2. Germline lookup yields CDR1 LNHNV and CDR2 YYDKDF (reference sequence). Here the CDR3 reads CATSIGTGDQPQHF. As DNA, the CDR3 is TGTGCCACCAGCATCGGGACAGGGGATCAGCCCCAGCATTTT.

This clonotype was seen only a few times. The chain couples TRBV20-1 to TRBJ2-7; 7 bases are shared with TRBD1. The CDR3 covers 13 residues. CDR1 and CDR2 from the germline V gene are DFQATT and SNEGSKA (reference sequence). With 1 base clipped from V and 7 bases from J, the junction kept 7 bases outside the gene matches. The CDR3: CSARGVTGREQYF. DNA of the CDR3: TGCAGTGCTAGAGGGGTGACAGGGCGGGAGCAGTACTTC.

The chain has TRBV3-1 and TRBJ2-3; 7 nucleotides align to TRBD2. J was trimmed by 4 bases and V by 11 bases; bases with no gene match: 24. The length of the CDR3 is 18 residues. In germline, CDR1 is LGHDT, CDR2 YNNKEL (reference sequence). CDR3 nucleotides: TGTGCCTGCTGCAAAGATATTCCGTCGGTAGCGGGCGCAGATACGCAGTATTTT. This encodes CACCKDIPSVAGADTQYF.

This chain links TRBV5-6 with TRBJ2-3, with a tentative D call TRBD2 (5 bases). This CDR3 contains 14 residues. V lost 3 bases, J lost 4 bases, and 12 bases lay in between. Germline V gene data show CDR1 as SGHDT and CDR2 as YYEEEE. The CDR3 here is CASSSGLAADTQYF. The CDR3 region has the DNA TGTGCCAGCAGCTCCGGGCTAGCAGCAGATACGCAGTATTTT.

This clonotype was found a few times. J is TRBJ1-5 and V is TRBV20-1; tentative D call: TRBD1 (5 bases). This CDR3 comprises 12 residues. Germline CDR1 and CDR2: DFQATT and SNEGSKA (reference sequence). V was cut by 0 bases and J by 9 bases, with 9 bases left in between. The CDR3 nucleotides are TGCAGTGCTAGAGATGGGGGTTTGCCCCAGCATTTT. Translating it yields CSARDGGLPQHF.

The sample holds a few counts of this clonotype. V gene TRBV4-1 combines with J gene TRBJ2-3; 12 nucleotides agree with TRBD1. The CDR3 has 15 residues. The V gene's germline CDR1 is MGHRA and CDR2 YSYEKL. The V segment lost 6 bases and the J segment 5 bases; nucleotides outside the gene matches: 6. The CDR3 region is CASRRDRGLGDTQYF. CDR3 bases: TGCGCCAGCAGAAGGGACAGGGGGCTTGGAGATACGCAGTATTTT.

The V gene is TRBV18, the J gene TRBJ2-7; 9 bases are a match to TRBD1. The CDR3 totals 13 residues. Losses at the gene ends were 4 bases for V and 5 bases for J; bases not matched to a gene: 3. Germline loops: CDR1 KGHSH, CDR2 LQKENI. CDR3: CASSLRQGDEQYV. The CDR3 coding sequence is TGTGCCAGCTCACTGCGACAGGGGGACGAGCAGTACGTC.

The V call is TRBV5-4, the J call TRBJ2-5; possible D gene TRBD1, 5 bases. Per the germline V gene, CDR1 is SGHNT and CDR2 is YYREEE (reference sequence). The CDR3 loop spans 15 amino acids. V was pared by 1 base and J by 4 bases, with 14 bases between. The CDR3 region is CASSLSGAARETQYF. In DNA, the CDR3 is TGTGCCAGCAGCTTGAGTGGGGCCGCCCGAGAGACCCAGTACTTC.

The chain is built from TRBV5-1 and TRBJ1-1; 7 bases align to TRBD1. Trimming took 3 bases from V and 4 from J; bases not matched to a gene: 6. Germline CDR1 and CDR2: SGHRS and YFSETQ. The CDR3 covers 14 residues. CDR3 region: CASSSSGGATEAFF. The CDR3 DNA is TGCGCCAGCAGCTCGTCAGGGGGGGCCACTGAAGCTTTCTTT.

This clonotype has ten or more counts. The gene calls are TRBV5-1 and TRBJ1-1; 9 bases agree with TRBD1. CDR1 and CDR2 (germline): SGHRS, YFSETQ. The trim removed 1 base at V and 5 bases at J, leaving 6 bases unmatched. The CDR3 runs 15 residues. CDR3 residues: CASSLTGGEGTEAFF. DNA for the CDR3: TGCGCCAGCAGCTTGACAGGGGGCGAGGGGACTGAAGCTTTCTTT.

This clonotype was counted a few times. This chain's CDR3 is CASSQNLRGNYQPQHF. CDR3 coding DNA: TGTGCCAGCAGCCAAAACCTCAGGGGAAACTATCAGCCCCAGCATTTT. The chain carries TRBV4-2 and TRBJ1-5; maybe TRBD1 (6 bases). CDR3 length: 16 residues. Trimming stripped 2 bases from V and 5 bases from J, with 16 bases between. Germline V lookup: CDR1 LGHNA, CDR2 YNFKEQ.

The CDR3 DNA reads as TGTGCCACCAGCAGAGGGGGACTAGCGGGTTCCGGGGAGCTGTTTTTT. Translated, it gives CATSRGGLAGSGELFF. The rearrangement uses TRBV15 and TRBJ2-2; 12 bases align to TRBD2. The CDR3 is 16 amino acids. Germline V CDR1 and CDR2: LNHNV, YYDKDF (reference sequence). The V segment lost 1 base and the J segment 6 bases; nucleotides outside the gene matches: 3.

The J gene is TRBJ1-1, the V gene TRBV29-1; no reliable D call. Trimming left V 6 bases short and J 7 bases short, with 18 bases between. Germline CDR1 SQVTM, CDR2 ANQGSEA. CDR3 length equals 13 residues. CDR3 bases: TGCAGCGTGGGGTGGGGAGGGTCTTTTGAAGCTTTCTTT. Translation: CSVGWGGSFEAFF.

The table lists this clonotype with a few counts. The chain has TRBV12-3 or TRBV12-4 and TRBJ1-2; D not resolved. Trimming removed 3 bases at V and 2 bases at J, with 13 bases between. CDR3 length: 15 residues. CDR3 sequence: CASSFGRVFNYGYTF. CDR3 DNA sequence: TGTGCCAGCAGTTTTGGTAGAGTATTCAACTATGGCTACACCTTC.

The V and J genes are TRBV14 and TRBJ2-5; unclear D gene. Germline V gives CDR1 SGHDN, CDR2 FVKESK. The V gene lost 1 base and the J gene lost 5 bases, with 11 bases spanning the gap. The CDR3 is made up of 14 amino acids. The CDR3 is CASSQGQVYETQYF. The CDR3 bases are TGTGCCAGCAGCCAAGGGCAGGTTTATGAGACCCAGTACTTC.

This clonotype has more than one count but fewer than ten. The rearrangement joins TRBV12-3 or TRBV12-4 to TRBJ1-1; D uncertain. V shed 2 bases and J shed 11 bases, with 15 bases lying between them. The CDR3 loop spans 13 amino acids. CDR3 amino acids: CASSLSRWGLAFF. The CDR3 bases are TGTGCCAGCAGTTTATCGAGATGGGGTCTTGCTTTCTTT.

The V and J genes are TRBV5-1 and TRBJ1-2, with D unclear. With 6 bases removed from V and 0 bases from J, the gap between germline ends came to 12 bases. Per germline, CDR1 SGHRS and CDR2 YFSETQ. The CDR3 contains 14 residues. The DNA for the CDR3 is TGCGCCAGCAAGACGGAGCCAGCTAACTATGGCTACACCTTC. Encoded protein: CASKTEPANYGYTF.

There are many counts of this clonotype. The rearrangement joins TRBV20-1 to TRBJ2-3; D gene ambiguous. V lost 8 bases and J lost 1, with 7 bases in between. Germline CDR1 is DFQATT and CDR2 is SNEGSKA (reference sequence). The CDR3 loop spans 11 amino acids. CDR3 loop: CSFLGTDTQYF. The CDR3 DNA reads as TGCAGTTTCCTGGGCACAGATACGCAGTATTTT.